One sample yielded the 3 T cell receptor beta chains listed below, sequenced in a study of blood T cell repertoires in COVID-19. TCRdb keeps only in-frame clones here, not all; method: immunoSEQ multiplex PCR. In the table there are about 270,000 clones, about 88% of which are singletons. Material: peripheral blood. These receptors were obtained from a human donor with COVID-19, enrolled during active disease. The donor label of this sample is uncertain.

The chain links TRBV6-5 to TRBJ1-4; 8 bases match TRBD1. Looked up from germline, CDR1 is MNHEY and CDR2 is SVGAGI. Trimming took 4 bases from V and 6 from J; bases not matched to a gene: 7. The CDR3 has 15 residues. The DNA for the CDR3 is TGTGCCAGCAGTTGGCCCACAGGGGGAGATGAAAAACTGTTTTTT. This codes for CASSWPTGGDEKLFF.

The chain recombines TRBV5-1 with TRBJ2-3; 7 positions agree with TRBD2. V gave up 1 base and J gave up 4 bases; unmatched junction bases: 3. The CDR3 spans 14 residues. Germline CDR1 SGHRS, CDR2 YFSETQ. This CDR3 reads CASSLTAGADTQYF. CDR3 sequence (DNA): TGCGCCAGCAGCTTGACCGCGGGAGCAGATACGCAGTATTTT.

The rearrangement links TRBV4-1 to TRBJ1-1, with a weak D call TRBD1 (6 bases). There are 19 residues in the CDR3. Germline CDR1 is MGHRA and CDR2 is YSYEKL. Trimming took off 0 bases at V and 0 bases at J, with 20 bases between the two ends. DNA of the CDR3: TGCGCCAGCAGCCAAGAACACCTCACCGGGACATTCTTGAACACTGAAGCTTTCTTT. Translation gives CASSQEHLTGTFLNTEAFF.